The following is a T cell receptor beta chain sequence with its context. Its specificity is not known. Clones were sequenced by immunoSEQ multiplex PCR, and TCRdb holds only the in-frame ones, with some missing. Among about 100,000 clones listed, 80% to 95% were seen once. The data originate from a study of Tregs in tolerant kidney transplant recipients. This CDR3 has 16 amino acids. Per germline, CDR1 SGHRS and CDR2 YFSETQ. Losses at the gene ends were 6 bases for V and 5 bases for J; bases not matched to a gene: 8. Study-level findings and limits: Findings come from small patient numbers and require larger validation. This study did not directly address biological reproducibility.

The rearrangement uses TRBV5-1 and TRBJ2-2, with 12 positions matching TRBD2. This clonotype originated in a human donor who received a combined kidney and bone marrow transplant. Sequencing was performed on CD4+ T cells from blood, taken before the transplant. CDR3 in amino acids: CASTISTSGRTGELFF. In DNA, the CDR3 is TGCGCCAGCACCATATCGACTAGCGGGAGAACCGGGGAGCTGTTTTTT.